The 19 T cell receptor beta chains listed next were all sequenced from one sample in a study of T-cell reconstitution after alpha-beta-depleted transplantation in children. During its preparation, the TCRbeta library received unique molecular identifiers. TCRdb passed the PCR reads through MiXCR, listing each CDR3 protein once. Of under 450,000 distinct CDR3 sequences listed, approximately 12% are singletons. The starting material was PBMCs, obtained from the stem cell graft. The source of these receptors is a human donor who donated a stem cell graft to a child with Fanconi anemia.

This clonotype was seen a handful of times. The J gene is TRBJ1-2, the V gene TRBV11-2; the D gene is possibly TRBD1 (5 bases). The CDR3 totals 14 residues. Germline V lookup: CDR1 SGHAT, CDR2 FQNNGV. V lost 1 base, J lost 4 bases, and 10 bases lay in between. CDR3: CASSLAGGSYGYTF. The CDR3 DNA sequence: TGTGCCAGCAGCTTAGCGGGGGGAAGCTATGGCTACACCTTC.

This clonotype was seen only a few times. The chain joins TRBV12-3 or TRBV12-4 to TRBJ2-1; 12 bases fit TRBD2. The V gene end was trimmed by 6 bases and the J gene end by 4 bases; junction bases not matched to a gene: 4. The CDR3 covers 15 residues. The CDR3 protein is CASRLTSGSYNEQFF. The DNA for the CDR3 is TGTGCCAGCAGACTGACTAGCGGGAGTTACAATGAGCAGTTCTTC.

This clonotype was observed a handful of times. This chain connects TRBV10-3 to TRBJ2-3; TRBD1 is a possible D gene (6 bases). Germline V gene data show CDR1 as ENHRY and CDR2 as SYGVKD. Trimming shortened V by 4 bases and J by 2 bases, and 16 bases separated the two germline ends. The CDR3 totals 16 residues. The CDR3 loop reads CAISGRGPALTDTQYF. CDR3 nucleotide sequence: TGTGCCATCAGTGGCAGGGGCCCAGCACTCACAGATACGCAGTATTTT.

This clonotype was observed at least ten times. The CDR3 spells CASSLSRGGSDTQYF. As DNA, the CDR3 is TGTGCCAGCAGTTTGAGCAGGGGGGGCTCAGATACGCAGTATTTT. The V gene is TRBV28, the J gene TRBJ2-3; TRBD1 or TRBD2 may be the D gene (7 bases each). The V gene lost 3 bases and the J gene lost 4 bases, with 14 bases spanning the gap. The CDR3 runs to 15 residues. Germline V lookup: CDR1 MDHEN, CDR2 SYDVKM. The entire variable domain, with the rest obtained from reference TRBV28 and TRBJ2-3, is as follows: DVKVTQSSRYLVKRTGEKVFLECVQDMDHENMFWYRQDPGLGLRLIYFSYDVKMKEKGDIPEGYSVSREKKERFSLILESASTNQTSMYLCASSLSRGGSDTQYFGPGTRLTVL.

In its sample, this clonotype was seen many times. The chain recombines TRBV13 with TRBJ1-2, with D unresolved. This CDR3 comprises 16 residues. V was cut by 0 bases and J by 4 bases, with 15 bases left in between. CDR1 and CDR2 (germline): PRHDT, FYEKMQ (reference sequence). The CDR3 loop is CASSLGMETARYGYTF. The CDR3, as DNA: TGTGCCAGCAGCTTAGGGATGGAGACGGCCCGCTATGGCTACACCTTC.

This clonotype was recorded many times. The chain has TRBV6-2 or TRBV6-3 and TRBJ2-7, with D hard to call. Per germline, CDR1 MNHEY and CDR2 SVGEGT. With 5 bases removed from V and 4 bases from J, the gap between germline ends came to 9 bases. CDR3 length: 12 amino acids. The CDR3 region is CASSPTSYEQYF. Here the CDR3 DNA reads TGTGCCAGCAGTCCAACATCGTACGAGCAGTACTTC.

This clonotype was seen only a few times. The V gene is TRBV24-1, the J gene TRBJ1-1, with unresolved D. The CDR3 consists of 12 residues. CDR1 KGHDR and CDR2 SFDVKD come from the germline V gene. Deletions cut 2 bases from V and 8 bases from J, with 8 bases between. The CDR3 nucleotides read TGTGCCACCAGTGATTCGGGCCTGGAAGCTTTCTTT. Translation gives CATSDSGLEAFF.

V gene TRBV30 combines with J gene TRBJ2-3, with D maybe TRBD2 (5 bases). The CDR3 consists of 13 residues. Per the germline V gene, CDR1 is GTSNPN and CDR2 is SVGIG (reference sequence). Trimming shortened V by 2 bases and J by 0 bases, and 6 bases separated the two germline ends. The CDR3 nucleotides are TGTGCCTGGAGTCGGGGTAGCACAGATACGCAGTATTTT. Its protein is CAWSRGSTDTQYF.

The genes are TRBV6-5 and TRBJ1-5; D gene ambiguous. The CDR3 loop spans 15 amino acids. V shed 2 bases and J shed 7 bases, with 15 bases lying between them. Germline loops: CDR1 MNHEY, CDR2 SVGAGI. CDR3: CASSYPSEGGQPQHF. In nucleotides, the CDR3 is TGTGCCAGCAGTTACCCCTCGGAGGGTGGGCAGCCCCAGCATTTT.

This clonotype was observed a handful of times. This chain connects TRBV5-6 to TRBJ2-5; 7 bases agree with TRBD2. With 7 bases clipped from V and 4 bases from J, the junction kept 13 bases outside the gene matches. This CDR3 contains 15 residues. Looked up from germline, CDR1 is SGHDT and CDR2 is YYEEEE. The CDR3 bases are TGTGCCAGCTGGAGGGAGGGAAGGTTGGGAGAGACCCAGTACTTC. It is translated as CASWREGRLGETQYF.

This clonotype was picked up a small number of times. The CDR3 sequence: CASSLGLGGGTQYF. CDR3 coding DNA: TGTGCCAGCAGCTTGGGGCTCGGTGGCGGGACCCAGTACTTC. The chain has TRBV7-2 and TRBJ2-5; weak D call: TRBD1 (5 bases). CDR3 length: 14 amino acids. Germline V CDR1 and CDR2: SGHTA, FQGNSA. V was clipped by 3 bases and J by 7 bases, with 15 bases between them. The full variable domain, with the rest looked up from reference TRBV7-2 and TRBJ2-5, is GAGVSQSPSNKVTEKGKDVELRCDPISGHTALYWYRQSLGQGLEFLIYFQGNSAPDKSGLPSDRFSAERTGGSVSTLTIQRTQQEDSAVYLCASSLGLGGGTQYFGPGTRLLVL.

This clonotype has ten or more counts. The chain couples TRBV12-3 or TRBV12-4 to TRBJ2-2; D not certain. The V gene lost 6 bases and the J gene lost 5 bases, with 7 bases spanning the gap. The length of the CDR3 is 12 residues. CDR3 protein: CASSLRTGELFF. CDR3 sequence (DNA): TGTGCCAGCAGCCTTCGTACCGGGGAGCTGTTTTTT.

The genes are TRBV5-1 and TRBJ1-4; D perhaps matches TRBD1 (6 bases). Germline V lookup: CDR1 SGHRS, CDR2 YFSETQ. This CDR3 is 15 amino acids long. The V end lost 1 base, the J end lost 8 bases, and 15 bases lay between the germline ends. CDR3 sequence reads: CASSLSGTQGEKLFF. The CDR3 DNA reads TGCGCCAGCAGCTTGTCCGGGACCCAGGGGGAAAAACTGTTTTTT. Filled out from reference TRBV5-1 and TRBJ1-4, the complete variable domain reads KAGVTQTPRYLIKTRGQQVTLSCSPISGHRSVSWYQQTPGQGLQFLFEYFSETQRNKGNFPGRFSGRQFSNSRSEMNVSTLELGDSALYLCASSLSGTQGEKLFFGSGTQLSVL.

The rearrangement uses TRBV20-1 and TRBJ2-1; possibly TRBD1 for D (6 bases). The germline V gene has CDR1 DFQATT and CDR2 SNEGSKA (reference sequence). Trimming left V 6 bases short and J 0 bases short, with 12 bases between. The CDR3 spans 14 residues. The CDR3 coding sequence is TGCAGTGCCCTAGGGGGAATCTCCTACAATGAGCAGTTCTTC. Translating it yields CSALGGISYNEQFF.

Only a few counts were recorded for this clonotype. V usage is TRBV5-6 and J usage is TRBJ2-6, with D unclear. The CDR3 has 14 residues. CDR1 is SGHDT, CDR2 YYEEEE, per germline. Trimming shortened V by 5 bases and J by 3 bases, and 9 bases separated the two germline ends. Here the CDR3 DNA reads TGTGCCAGCAGTCTCGACCTTGGGGCCAACGTCCTGACTTTC. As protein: CASSLDLGANVLTF. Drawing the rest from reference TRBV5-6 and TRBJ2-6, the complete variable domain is DAGVTQSPTHLIKTRGQQVTLRCSPKSGHDTVSWYQQALGQGPQFIFQYYEEEERQRGNFPDRFSGHQFPNYSSELNVNALLLGDSALYLCASSLDLGANVLTFGAGSRLTVL.

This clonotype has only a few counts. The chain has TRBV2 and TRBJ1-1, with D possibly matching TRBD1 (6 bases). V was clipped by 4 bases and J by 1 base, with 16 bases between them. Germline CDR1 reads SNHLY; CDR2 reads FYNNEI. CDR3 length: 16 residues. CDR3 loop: CASSGPSEGGNTEAFF. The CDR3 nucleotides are TGTGCCAGCAGTGGCCCCAGCGAAGGGGGGAACACTGAAGCTTTCTTT.

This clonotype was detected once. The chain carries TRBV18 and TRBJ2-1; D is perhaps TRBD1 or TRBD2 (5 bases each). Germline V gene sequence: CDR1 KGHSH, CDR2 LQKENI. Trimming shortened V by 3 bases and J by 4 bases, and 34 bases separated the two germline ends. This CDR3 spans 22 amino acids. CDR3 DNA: TGTGCCAGCTCACCGGGGGTGTTTGGCCATAAGCCTACTACCCTTGCGTACAATGAGCAGTTCTTC. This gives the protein CASSPGVFGHKPTTLAYNEQFF.

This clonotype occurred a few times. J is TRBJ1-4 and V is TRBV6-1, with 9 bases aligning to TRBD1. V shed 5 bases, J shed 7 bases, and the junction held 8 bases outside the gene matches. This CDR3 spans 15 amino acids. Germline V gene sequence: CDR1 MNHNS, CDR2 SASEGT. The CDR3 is CASSPRDRASEKLFF. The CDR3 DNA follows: TGTGCCAGCAGTCCTCGGGACAGGGCTTCTGAAAAACTGTTTTTT.

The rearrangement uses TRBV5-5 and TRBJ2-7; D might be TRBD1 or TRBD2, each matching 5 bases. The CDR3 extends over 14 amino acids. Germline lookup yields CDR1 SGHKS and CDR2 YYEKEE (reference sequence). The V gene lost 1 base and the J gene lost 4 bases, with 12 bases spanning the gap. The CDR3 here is CASSLYRGGYEQYF. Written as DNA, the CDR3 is TGTGCCAGCAGCTTGTACCGGGGCGGGTACGAGCAGTACTTC.